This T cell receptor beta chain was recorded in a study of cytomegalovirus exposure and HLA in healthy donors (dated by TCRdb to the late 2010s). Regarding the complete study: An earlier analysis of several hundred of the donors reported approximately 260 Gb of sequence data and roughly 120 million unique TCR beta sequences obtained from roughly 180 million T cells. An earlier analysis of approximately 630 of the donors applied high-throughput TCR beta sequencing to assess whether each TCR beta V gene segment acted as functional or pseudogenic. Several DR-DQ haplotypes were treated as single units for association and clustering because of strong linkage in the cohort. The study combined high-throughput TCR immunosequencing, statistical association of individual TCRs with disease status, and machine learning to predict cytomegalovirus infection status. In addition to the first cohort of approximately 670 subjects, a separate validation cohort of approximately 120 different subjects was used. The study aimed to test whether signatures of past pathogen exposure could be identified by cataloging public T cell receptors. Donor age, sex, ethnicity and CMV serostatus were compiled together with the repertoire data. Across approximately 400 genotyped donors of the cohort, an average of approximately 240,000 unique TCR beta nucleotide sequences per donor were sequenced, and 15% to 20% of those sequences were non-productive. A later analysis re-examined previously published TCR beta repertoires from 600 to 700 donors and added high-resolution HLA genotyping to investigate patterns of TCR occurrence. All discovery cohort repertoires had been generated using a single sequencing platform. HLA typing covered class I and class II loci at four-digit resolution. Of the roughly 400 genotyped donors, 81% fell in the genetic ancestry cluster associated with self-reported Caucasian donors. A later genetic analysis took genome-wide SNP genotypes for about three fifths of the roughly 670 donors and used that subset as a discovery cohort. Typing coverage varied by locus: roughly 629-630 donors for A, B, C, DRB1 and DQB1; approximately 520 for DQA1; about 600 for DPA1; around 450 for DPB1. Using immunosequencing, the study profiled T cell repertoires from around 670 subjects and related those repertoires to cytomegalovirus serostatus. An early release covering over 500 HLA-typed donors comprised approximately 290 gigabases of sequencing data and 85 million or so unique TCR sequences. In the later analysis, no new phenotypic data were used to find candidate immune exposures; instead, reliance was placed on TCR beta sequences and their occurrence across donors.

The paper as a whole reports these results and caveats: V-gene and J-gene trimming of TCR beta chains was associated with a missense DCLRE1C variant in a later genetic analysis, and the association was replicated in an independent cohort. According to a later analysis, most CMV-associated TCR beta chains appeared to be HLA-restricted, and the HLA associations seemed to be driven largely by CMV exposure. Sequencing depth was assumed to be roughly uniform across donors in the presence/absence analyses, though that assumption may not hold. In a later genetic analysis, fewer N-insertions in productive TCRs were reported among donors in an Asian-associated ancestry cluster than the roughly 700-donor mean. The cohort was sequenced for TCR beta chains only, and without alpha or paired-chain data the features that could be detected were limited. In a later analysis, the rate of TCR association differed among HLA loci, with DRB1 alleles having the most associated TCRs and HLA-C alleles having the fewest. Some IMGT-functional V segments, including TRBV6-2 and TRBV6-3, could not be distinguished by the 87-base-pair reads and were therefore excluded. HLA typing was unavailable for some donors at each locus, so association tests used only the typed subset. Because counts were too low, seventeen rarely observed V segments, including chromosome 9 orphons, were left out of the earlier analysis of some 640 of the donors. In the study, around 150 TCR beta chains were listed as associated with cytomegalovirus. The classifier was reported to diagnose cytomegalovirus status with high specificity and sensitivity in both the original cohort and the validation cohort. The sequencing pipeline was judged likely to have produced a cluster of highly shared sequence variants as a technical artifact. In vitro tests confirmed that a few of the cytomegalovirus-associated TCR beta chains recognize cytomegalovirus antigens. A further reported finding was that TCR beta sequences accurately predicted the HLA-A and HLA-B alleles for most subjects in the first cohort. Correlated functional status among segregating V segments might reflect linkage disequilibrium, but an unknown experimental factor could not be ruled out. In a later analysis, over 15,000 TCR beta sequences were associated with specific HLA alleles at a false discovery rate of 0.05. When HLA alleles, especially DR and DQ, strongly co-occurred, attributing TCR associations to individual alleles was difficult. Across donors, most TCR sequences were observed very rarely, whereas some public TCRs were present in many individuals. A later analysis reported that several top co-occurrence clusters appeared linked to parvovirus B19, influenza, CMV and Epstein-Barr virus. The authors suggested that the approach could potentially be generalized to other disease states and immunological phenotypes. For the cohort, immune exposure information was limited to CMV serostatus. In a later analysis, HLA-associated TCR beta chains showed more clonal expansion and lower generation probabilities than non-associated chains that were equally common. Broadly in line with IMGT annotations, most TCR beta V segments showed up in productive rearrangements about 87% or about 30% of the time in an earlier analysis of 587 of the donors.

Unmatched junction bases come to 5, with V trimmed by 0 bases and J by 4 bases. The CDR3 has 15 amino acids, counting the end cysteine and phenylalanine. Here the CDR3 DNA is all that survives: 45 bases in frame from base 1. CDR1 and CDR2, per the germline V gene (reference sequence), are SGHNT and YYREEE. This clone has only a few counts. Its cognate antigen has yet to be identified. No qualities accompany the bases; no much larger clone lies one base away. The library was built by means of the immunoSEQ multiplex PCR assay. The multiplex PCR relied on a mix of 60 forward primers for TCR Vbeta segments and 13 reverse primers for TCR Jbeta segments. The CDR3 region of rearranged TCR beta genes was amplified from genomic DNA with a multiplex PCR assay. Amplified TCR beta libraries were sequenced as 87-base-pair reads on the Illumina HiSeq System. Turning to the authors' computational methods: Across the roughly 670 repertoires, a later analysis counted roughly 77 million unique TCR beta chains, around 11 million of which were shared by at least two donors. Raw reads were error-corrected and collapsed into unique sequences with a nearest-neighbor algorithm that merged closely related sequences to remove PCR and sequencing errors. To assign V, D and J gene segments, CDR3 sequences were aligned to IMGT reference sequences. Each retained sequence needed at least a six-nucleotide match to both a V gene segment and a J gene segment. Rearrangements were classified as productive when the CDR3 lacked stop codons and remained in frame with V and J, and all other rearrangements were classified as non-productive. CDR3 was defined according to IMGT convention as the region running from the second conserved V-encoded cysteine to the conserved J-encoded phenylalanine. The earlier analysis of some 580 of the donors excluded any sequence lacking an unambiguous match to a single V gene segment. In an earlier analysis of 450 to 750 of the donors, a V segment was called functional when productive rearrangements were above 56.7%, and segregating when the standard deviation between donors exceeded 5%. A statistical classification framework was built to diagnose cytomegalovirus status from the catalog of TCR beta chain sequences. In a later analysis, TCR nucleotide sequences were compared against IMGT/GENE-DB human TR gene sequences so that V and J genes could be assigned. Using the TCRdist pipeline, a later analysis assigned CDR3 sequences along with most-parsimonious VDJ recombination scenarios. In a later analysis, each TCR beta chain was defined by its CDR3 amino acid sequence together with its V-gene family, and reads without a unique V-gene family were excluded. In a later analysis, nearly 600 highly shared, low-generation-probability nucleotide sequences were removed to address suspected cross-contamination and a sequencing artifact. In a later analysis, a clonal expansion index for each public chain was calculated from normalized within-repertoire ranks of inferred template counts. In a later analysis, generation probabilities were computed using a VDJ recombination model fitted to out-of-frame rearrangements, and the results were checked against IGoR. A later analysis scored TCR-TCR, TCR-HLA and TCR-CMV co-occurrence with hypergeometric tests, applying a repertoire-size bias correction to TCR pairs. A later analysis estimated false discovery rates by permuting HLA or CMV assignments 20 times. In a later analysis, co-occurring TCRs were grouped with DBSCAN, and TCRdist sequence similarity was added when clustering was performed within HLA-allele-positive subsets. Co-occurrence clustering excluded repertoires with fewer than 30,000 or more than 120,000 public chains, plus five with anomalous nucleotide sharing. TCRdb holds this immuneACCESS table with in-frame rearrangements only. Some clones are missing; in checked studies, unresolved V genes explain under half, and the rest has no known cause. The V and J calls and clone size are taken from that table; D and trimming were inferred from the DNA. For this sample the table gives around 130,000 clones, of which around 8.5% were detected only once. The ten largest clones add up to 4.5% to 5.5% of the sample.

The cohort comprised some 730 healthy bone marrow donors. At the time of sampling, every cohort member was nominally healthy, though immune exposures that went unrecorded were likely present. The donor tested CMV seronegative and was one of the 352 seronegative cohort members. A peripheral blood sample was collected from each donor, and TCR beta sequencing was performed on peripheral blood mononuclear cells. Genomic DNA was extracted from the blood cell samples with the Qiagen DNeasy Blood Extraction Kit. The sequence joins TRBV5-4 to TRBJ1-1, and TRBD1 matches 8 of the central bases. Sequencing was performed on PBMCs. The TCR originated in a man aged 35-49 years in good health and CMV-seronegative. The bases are TGTGCCAGCAGCTTGGCGCAGGGGGCCGTCACTGAAGCTTTCTTT. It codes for CASSLAQGAVTEAFF.